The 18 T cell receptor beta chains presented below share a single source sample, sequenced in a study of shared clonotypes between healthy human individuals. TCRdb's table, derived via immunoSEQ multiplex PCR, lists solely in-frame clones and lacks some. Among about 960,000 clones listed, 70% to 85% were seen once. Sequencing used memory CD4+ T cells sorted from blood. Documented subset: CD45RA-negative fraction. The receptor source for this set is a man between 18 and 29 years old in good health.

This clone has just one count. As DNA, the CDR3 is TGTGCCATCAGTGAGTCGATGTTCAGGGGGACTGGAAACACCATATATTTT. Its protein is CAISESMFRGTGNTIYF. The chain carries TRBV10-3 and TRBJ1-3; 7 bases are a match to TRBD1. V shed 0 bases, J shed 2 bases, and the junction held 7 bases outside the gene matches. The CDR3 spans 17 residues. Germline V gene lookup returns CDR1 ENHRY and CDR2 SYGVKD.

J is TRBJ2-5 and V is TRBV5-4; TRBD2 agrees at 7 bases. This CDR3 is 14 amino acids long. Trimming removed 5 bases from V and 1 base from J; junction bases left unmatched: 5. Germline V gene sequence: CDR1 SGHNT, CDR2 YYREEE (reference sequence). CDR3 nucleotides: TGTGCCAGCAGAGTAGCGGGCCCCCAAGAGACCCAGTACTTC. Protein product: CASRVAGPQETQYF.

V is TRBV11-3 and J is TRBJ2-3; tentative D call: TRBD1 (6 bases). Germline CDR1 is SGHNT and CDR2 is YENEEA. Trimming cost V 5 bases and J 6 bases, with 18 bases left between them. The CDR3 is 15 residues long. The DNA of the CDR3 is TGTGCCAGCAGCACCTCCGGGACGCAGGGGGATACGCAGTATTTT. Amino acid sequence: CASSTSGTQGDTQYF.

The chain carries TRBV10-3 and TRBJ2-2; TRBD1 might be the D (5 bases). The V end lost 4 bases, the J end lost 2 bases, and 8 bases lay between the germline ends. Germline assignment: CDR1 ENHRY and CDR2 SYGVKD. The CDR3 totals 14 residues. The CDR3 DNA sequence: TGTGCCATCAGTGGCAGGGTAAACACCGGGGAGCTGTTTTTT. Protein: CAISGRVNTGELFF.

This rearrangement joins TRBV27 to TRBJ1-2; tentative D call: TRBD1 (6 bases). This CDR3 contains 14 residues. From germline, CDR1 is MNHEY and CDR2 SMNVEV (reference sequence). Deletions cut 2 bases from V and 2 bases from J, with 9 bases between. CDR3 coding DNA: TGTGCCAGCAGTTTAGGCACAGGGAACTATGGCTACACCTTC. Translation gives CASSLGTGNYGYTF.

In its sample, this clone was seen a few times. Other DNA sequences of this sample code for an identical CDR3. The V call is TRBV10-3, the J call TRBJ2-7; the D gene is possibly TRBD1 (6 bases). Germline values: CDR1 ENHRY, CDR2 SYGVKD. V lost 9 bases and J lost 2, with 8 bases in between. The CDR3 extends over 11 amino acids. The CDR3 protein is CAIQGAYEQYF. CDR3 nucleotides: TGTGCCATACAGGGTGCCTACGAGCAGTACTTC.

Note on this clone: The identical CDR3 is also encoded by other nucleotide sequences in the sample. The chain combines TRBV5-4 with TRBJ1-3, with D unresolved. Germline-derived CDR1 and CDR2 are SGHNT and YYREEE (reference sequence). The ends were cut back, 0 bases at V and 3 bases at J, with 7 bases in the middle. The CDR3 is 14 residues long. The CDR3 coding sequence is TGTGCCAGCAGCTTGGGCCAGAGTGGAAACACCATATATTTT. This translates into CASSLGQSGNTIYF.

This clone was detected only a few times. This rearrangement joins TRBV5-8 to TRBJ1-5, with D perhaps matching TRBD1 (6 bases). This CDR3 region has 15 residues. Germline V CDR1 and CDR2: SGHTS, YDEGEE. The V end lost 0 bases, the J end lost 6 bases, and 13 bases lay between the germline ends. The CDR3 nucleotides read TGTGCCAGCAGCTTGGTCGGCGGGGGCGGTCAGCCCCAGCATTTT. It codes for CASSLVGGGGQPQHF.

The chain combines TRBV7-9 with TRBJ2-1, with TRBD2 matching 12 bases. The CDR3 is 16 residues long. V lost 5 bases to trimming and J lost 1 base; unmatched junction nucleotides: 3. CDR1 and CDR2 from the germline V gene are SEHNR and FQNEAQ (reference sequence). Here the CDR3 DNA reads TGTGCCAGCAGCGAAACTAGCGGGAGGTCCTACAATGAGCAGTTCTTC. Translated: CASSETSGRSYNEQFF.

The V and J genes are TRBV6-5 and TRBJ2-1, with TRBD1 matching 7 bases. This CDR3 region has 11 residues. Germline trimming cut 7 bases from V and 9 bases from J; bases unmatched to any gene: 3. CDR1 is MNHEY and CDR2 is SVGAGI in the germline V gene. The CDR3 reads CASTNRGEQFF. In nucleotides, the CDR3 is TGTGCCAGCACCAACAGGGGTGAGCAGTTCTTC.

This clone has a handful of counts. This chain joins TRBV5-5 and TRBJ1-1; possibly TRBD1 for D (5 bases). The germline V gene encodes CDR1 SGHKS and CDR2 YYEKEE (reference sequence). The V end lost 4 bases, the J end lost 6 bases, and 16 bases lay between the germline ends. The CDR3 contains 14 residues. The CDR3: CASSRDRVAAEAFF. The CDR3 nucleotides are TGTGCCAGCAGCCGGGACCGAGTTGCGGCTGAAGCTTTCTTT.

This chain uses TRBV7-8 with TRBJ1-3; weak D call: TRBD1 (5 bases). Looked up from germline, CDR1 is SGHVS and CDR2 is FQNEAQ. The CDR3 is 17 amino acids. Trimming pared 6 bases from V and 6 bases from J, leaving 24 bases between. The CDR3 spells CASSTIPGAGKLNTIYF. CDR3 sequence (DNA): TGTGCCAGCAGTACCATACCCGGTGCAGGGAAGCTAAACACCATATATTTT.

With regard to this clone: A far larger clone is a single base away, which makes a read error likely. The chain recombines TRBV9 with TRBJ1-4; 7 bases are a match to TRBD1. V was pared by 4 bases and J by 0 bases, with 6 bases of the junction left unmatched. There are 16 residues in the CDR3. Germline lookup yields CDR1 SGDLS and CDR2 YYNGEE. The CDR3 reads CASSSRQGATNEKLFF. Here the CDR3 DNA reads TGTGCCAGCAGCTCCAGACAGGGTGCAACTAATGAAAAACTGTTTTTT. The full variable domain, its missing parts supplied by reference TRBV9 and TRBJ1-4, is DSGVTQTPKHLITATGQRVTLRCSPRSGDLSVYWYQQSLDQGLQFLIQYYNGEERAKGNILERFSAQQFPDLHSELNLSSLELGDSALYFCASSSRQGATNEKLFFGSGTQLSVL.

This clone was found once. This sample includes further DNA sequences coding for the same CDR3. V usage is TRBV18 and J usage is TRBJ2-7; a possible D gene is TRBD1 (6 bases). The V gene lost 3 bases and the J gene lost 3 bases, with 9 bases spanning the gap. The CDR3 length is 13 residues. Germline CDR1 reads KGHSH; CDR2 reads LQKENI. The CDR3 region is CASSPETGYEQYF. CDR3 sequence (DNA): TGTGCCAGCTCACCGGAGACAGGCTACGAGCAGTACTTC. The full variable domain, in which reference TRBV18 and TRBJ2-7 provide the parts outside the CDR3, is NAGVMQNPRHLVRRRGQEARLRCSPMKGHSHVYWYRQLPEEGLKFMVYLQKENIIDESGMPKERFSAEFPKEGPSILRIQQVVRGDSAAYFCASSPETGYEQYFGPGTRLTVT.

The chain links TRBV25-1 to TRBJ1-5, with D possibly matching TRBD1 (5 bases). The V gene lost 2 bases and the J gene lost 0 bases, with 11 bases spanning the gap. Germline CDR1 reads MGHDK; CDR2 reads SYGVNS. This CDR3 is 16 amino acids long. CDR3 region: CASSEMGQGSNQPQHF. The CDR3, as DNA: TGTGCCAGCAGTGAAATGGGGCAGGGTAGCAATCAGCCCCAGCATTTT.

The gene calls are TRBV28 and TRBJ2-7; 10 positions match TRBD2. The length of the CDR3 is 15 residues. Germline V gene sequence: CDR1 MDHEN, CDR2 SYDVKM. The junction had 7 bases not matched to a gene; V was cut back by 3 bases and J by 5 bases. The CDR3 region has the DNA TGTGCCAGCAGTTTGGGAGCTAGCGGGGGTAACGAGCAGTACTTC. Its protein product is CASSLGASGGNEQYF.

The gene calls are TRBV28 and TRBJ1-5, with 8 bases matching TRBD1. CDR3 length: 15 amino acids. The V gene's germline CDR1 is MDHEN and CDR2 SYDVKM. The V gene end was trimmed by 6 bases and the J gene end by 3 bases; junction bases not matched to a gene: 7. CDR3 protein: CASRGGQALNQPQHF. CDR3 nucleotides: TGTGCCAGCAGGGGGGGACAGGCACTCAATCAGCCCCAGCATTTT. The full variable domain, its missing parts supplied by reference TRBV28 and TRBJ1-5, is DVKVTQSSRYLVKRTGEKVFLECVQDMDHENMFWYRQDPGLGLRLIYFSYDVKMKEKGDIPEGYSVSREKKERFSLILESASTNQTSMYLCASRGGQALNQPQHFGDGTRLSIL.

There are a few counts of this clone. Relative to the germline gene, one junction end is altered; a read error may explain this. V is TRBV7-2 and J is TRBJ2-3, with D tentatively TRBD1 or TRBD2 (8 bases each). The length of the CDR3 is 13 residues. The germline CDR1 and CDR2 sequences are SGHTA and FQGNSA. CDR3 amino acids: CASNGGGTGTQYF. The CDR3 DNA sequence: TGTGCCAGCAATGGCGGGGGGACAGGTACGCAGTATTTT. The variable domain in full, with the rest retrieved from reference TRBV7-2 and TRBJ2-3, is GAGVSQSPSNKVTEKGKDVELRCDPISGHTALYWYRQSLGQGLEFLIYFQGNSAPDKSGLPSDRFSAERTGGSVSTLTIQRTQQEDSAVYLCASNGGGTGTQYFGPGTRLTVL.